This T cell receptor (beta chain) appears in the sequencing data of a study of CD8 T cells in Susac syndrome. V was trimmed by 0 bases and J by 5 bases, leaving 8 bases between them. Germline V gene data show CDR1 as SGHRS and CDR2 as YFSETQ. The CDR3 is 14 amino acids. Random hexamers were used to reverse transcribe roughly 0.45 to 1 ug of RNA. TCRdb analysed the immunoSEQ multiplex PCR reads with MiXCR anew, one entry per CDR3 protein. Among over 150,000 distinct CDR3 sequences listed, 95% to 96% were seen once. Patients with Susac syndrome fulfilled recently defined diagnostic criteria for definite or probable disease.

The TCR was taken from a human donor with Susac syndrome. Input material: CD4+ T cells from PBMCs. V usage is TRBV5-1 and J usage is TRBJ2-2; D not resolved. CDR3 sequence reads: CASSLDSRTGELFF. The CDR3 region has the DNA TGCGCCAGCAGCTTGGACAGTAGGACCGGGGAGCTGTTTTTT.